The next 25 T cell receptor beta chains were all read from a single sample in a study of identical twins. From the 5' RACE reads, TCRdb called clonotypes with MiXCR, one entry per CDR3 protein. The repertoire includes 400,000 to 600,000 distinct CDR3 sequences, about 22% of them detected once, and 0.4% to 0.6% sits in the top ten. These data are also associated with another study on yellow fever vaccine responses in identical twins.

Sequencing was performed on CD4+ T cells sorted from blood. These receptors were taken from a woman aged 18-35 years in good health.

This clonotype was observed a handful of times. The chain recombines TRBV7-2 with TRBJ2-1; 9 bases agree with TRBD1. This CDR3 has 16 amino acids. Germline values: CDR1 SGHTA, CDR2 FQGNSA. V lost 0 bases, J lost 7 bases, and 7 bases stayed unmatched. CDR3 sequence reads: CASSLAPGTGTNEQFF. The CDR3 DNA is TGTGCCAGCAGCTTAGCCCCCGGGACAGGGACTAATGAGCAGTTCTTC.

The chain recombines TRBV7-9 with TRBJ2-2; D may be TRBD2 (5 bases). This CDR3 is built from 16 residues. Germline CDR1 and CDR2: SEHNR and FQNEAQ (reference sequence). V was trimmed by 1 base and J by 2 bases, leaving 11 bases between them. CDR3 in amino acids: CASSLGPGFNTGELFF. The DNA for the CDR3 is TGTGCCAGCAGCTTAGGGCCGGGATTCAACACCGGGGAGCTGTTTTTT.

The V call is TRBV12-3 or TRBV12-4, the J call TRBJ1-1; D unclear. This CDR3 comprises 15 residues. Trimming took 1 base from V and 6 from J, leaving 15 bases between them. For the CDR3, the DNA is TGTGCCAGCAGTTTAGGGGATGGCAGGTGGGCTGAAGCTTTCTTT. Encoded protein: CASSLGDGRWAEAFF.

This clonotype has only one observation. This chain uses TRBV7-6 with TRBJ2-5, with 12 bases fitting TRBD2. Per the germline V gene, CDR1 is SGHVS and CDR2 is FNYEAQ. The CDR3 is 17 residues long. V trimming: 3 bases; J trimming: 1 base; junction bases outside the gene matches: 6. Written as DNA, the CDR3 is TGTGCCAGCAGCTTGGGGGGACTAGCGGGCCTCCAAGAGACCCAGTACTTC. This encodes CASSLGGLAGLQETQYF.

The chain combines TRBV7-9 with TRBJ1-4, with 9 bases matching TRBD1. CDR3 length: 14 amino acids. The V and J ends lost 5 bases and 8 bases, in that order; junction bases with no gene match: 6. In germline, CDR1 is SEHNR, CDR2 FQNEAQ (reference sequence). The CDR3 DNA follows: TGTGCCAGCAGCCCCACAGGGGGCGGGGAAAAACTGTTTTTT. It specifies CASSPTGGGEKLFF. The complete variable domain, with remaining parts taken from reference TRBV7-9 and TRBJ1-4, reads DTGVSQNPRHKITKRGQNVTFRCDPISEHNRLYWYRQTLGQGPEFLTYFQNEAQLEKSRLLSDRFSAERPKGSFSTLEIQRTEQGDSAMYLCASSPTGGGEKLFFGSGTQLSVL.

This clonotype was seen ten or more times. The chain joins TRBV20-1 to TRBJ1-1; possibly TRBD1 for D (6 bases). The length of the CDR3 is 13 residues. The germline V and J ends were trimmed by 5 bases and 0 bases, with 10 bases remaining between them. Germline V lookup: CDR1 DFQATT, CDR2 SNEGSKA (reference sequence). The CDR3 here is CSAPGQVNTEAFF. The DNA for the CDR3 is TGCAGTGCTCCGGGACAAGTGAACACTGAAGCTTTCTTT.

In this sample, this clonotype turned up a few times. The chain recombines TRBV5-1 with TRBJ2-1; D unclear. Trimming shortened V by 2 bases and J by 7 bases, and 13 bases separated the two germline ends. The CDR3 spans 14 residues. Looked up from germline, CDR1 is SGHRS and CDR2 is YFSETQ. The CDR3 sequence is CASSFVSSRNEQFF. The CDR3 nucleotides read TGCGCCAGCAGCTTCGTGTCGTCTAGGAATGAGCAGTTCTTC.

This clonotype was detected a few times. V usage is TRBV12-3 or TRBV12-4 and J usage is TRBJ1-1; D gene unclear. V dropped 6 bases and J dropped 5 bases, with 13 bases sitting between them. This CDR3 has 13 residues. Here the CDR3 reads CASRLPMRTEAFF. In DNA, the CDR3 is TGTGCCAGCAGGTTACCCATGAGGACTGAAGCTTTCTTT.

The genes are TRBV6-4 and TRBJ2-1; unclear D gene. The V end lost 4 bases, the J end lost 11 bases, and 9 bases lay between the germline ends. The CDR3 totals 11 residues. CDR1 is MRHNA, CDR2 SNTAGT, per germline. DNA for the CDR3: TGTGCCAGCAGTGGAGTGTCTCAGCAGTTCTTC. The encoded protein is CASSGVSQQFF.

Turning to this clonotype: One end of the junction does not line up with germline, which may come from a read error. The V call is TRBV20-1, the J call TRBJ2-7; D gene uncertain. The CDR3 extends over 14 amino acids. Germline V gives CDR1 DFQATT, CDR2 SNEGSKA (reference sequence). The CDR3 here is CSARGAESSYEHYF. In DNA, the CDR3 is TGCAGTGCTAGAGGGGCAGAGAGCTCCTACGAGCACTACTTC.

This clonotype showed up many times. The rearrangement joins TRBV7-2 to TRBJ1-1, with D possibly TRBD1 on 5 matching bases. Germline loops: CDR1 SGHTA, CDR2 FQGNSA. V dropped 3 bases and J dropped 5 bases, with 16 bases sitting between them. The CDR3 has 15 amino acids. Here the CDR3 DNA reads TGTGCCAGCAGCTTGGCCGGGGGATGGTTAACTGAAGCTTTCTTT. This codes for CASSLAGGWLTEAFF.

DNA for the CDR3: TGTGCCAGCTACTCAGATACGCAGTATTTT. Translating it yields CASYSDTQYF. The chain combines TRBV18 with TRBJ2-3, with D unresolved. V dropped 7 bases and J dropped 4 bases, with 3 bases sitting between them. CDR1 is KGHSH, CDR2 LQKENI, per germline. The CDR3 sequence is 10 residues long.

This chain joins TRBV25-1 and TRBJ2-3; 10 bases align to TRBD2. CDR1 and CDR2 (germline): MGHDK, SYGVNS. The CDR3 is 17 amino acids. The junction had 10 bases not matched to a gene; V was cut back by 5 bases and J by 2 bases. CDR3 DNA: TGTGCCAGCAGTACTCGAAGGACTAGCGGAAACACAGATACGCAGTATTTT. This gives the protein CASSTRRTSGNTDTQYF.

CDR3 DNA: TGTGCCACCAGAACTAGCGGGGGGGCCGGTGAGCAGTTCTTC. Its translation: CATRTSGGAGEQFF. The chain uses TRBV24-1 and TRBJ2-1, with 13 bases lining up with TRBD2. Germline-derived CDR1 and CDR2 are KGHDR and SFDVKD. The CDR3 runs to 14 residues. The J segment lost 9 bases and the V segment lost 7 bases, leaving 5 bases of the junction unmatched.

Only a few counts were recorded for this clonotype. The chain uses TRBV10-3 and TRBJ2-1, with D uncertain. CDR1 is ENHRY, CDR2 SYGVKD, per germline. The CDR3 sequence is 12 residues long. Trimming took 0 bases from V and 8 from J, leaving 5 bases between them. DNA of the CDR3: TGTGCCATCAGTGAGTCGTCTCATGAGCAGTTCTTC. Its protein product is CAISESSHEQFF.

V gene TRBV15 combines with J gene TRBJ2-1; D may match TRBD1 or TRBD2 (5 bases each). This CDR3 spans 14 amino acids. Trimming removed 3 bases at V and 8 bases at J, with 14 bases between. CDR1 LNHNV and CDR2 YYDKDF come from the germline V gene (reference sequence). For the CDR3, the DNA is TGTGCCACCAGCAGCGGGGACCCCATCCATGAGCAGTTCTTC. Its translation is CATSSGDPIHEQFF.

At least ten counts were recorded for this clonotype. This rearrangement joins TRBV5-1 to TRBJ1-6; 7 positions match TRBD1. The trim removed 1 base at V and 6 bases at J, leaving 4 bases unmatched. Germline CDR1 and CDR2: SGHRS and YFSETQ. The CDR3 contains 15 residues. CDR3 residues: CASSLPGTANSPLHF. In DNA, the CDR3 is TGCGCCAGCAGCTTGCCCGGGACAGCTAATTCACCCCTCCACTTT.

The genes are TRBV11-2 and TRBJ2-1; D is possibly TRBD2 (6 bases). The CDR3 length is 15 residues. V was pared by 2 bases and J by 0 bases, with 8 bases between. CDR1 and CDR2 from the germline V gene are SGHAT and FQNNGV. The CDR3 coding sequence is TGTGCCAGCAGCTTAATAGCGGCCTCCTACAATGAGCAGTTCTTC. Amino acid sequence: CASSLIAASYNEQFF.

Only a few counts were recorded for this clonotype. The CDR3 here is CATSDSPGQGGDNEQFF. CDR3 nucleotides: TGTGCCACCAGTGATTCCCCGGGACAGGGTGGAGACAATGAGCAGTTCTTC. J is TRBJ2-1 and V is TRBV24-1; 9 bases line up with TRBD1. V dropped 2 bases and J dropped 5; count of bases not matched to a gene: 9. Per the germline V gene, CDR1 is KGHDR and CDR2 is SFDVKD. This CDR3 has 17 amino acids.

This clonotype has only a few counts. The CDR3: CASSLGPSGSSPDTQYF. In nucleotides, the CDR3 is TGCGCCAGCAGCTTGGGACCTAGCGGGAGTAGCCCAGATACGCAGTATTTT. The chain combines TRBV5-1 with TRBJ2-3; 10 nucleotides agree with TRBD2. J lost 4 bases, V lost 0 bases, and 8 bases had no gene match. The CDR3 has 17 amino acids. Germline-derived CDR1 and CDR2 are SGHRS and YFSETQ.

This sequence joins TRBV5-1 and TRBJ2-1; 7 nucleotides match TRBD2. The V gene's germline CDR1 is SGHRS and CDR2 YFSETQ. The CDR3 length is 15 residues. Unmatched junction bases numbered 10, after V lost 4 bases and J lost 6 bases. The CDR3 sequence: CASSEGRSGINEQFF. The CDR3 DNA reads TGCGCCAGCAGCGAGGGACGGAGCGGGATCAATGAGCAGTTCTTC.

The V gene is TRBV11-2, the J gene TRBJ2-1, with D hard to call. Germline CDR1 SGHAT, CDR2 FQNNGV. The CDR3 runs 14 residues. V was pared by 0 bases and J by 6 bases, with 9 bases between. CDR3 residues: CASSLDVATNEQFF. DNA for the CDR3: TGTGCCAGCAGCTTAGATGTAGCCACCAATGAGCAGTTCTTC.

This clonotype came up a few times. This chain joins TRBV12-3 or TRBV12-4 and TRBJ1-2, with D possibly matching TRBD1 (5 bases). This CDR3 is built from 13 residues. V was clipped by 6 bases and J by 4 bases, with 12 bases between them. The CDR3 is CASRLGGSYGYTF. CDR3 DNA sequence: TGTGCCAGCAGATTGGGGGGGAGCTATGGCTACACCTTC.

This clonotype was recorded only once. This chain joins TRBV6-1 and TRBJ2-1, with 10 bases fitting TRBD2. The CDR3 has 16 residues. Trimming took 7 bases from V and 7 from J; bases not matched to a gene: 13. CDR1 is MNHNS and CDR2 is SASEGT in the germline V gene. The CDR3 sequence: CASNSGGALGYNEQFF. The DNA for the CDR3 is TGTGCCAGCAACAGCGGGGGGGCCTTAGGCTATAATGAGCAGTTCTTC.

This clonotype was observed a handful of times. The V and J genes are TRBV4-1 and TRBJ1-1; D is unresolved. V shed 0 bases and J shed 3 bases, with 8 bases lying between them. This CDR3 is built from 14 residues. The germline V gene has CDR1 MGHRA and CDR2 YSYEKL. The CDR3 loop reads CASSQDRLDTEAFF. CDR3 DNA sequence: TGCGCCAGCAGCCAAGATAGGCTCGACACTGAAGCTTTCTTT.